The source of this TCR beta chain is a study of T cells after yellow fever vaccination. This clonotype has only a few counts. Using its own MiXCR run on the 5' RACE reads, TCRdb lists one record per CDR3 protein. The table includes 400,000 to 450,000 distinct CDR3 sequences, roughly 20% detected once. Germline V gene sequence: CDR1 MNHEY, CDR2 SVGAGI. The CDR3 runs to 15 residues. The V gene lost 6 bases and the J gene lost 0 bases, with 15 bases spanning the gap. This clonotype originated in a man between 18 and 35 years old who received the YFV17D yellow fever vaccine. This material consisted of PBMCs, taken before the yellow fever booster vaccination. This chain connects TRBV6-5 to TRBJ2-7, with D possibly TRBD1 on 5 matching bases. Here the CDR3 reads CASRTGHSSSYEQYV. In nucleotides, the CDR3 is TGTGCCAGCAGGACCGGACACTCTAGCTCCTACGAGCAGTACGTC.